The 2 T cell receptor beta chains below all came from one sample that was sequenced in a study of T cell repertoires in cytomegalovirus infection. TCRdb itself ran the reads through MiXCR, one entry per CDR3 protein. The data contain under 150,000 distinct CDR3 sequences, less than 9.5% of them singletons. Material for sequencing was PBMCs. These receptors all come from a human donor in good health (CMV status not recorded). Some clones in this sample may be carry-over from other donors' samples.

At least ten counts were recorded for this clonotype. The chain joins TRBV28 to TRBJ2-5, with TRBD2 identical over 9 bases. The CDR3 spans 15 residues. Germline loops: CDR1 MDHEN, CDR2 SYDVKM. V gave up 5 bases and J gave up 5 bases; unmatched junction bases: 9. The CDR3 DNA reads TGTGCCAGCAGTCCCAGCCTAGCGGGGAGGGAGACCCAGTACTTC. Encoded protein: CASSPSLAGRETQYF.

This clonotype showed up many times. The chain links TRBV7-8 to TRBJ2-5, with 7 bases that match TRBD2. There are 14 residues in the CDR3. J gave up 5 bases and V 2 bases, and 5 bases lay outside the gene matches. CDR1 and CDR2 (germline): SGHVS, FQNEAQ. CDR3 DNA: TGTGCCAGCAGCTTAAGGGGCGGGAGTGAGACCCAGTACTTC. This gives the protein CASSLRGGSETQYF. The whole variable domain, remainder taken from reference TRBV7-8 and TRBJ2-5, is GAGVSQSPRYKVAKRGQDVALRCDPISGHVSLFWYQQALGQGPEFLTYFQNEAQLDKSGLPSDRFFAERPEGSVSTLKIQRTQQEDSAVYLCASSLRGGSETQYFGPGTRLLVL.